These 15 T cell receptor beta chains were all obtained from the same sample, sequenced in a study of shared clonotypes between healthy human individuals. The table came from immunoSEQ multiplex PCR; TCRdb's copy has only in-frame clones and leaves some out. The sample holds roughly 2,000,000 clones, about 94% seen once. Terminally differentiated effector memory CD45RA+ cells were excluded by CCR7 positive selection of CD45RO-negative cells. Sequencing used naive CD8+ T cells sorted from blood. The receptors here all came from a man aged 18 to 35 in good health.

This chain uses TRBV5-4 with TRBJ2-7; D is undetermined. Trimming shortened V by 0 bases and J by 7 bases, and 14 bases separated the two germline ends. The CDR3 length is 14 residues. Germline V gene lookup returns CDR1 SGHNT and CDR2 YYREEE (reference sequence). The DNA of the CDR3 is TGTGCCAGCAGCTTGGAAACCGGCTCGGGTGAGCAGTACTTC. Encoded protein: CASSLETGSGEQYF.

The V and J genes are TRBV11-2 and TRBJ2-7; possibly TRBD1 for D (6 bases). V shed 2 bases and J shed 3 bases, with 11 bases lying between them. The CDR3 contains 14 residues. The germline CDR1 and CDR2 sequences are SGHAT and FQNNGV. DNA of the CDR3: TGTGCCAGCAGCTTATATGGGGGCCGCTACGAGCAGTACTTC. Translated: CASSLYGGRYEQYF. Together with reference TRBV11-2 and TRBJ2-7, the CDR3 gives the full variable domain: EAGVAQSPRYKIIEKRQSVAFWCNPISGHATLYWYQQILGQGPKLLIQFQNNGVVDDSQLPKDRFSAERLKGVDSTLKIQPAKLEDSAVYLCASSLYGGRYEQYFGPGTRLTVT.

The chain employs TRBV18 and TRBJ1-4; 8 bases agree with TRBD1. The J segment lost 0 bases and the V segment lost 2 bases, leaving 11 bases of the junction unmatched. Germline V gene lookup returns CDR1 KGHSH and CDR2 LQKENI. The CDR3 is made up of 19 amino acids. The CDR3: CASSPEARQGAATNEKLFF. The CDR3 bases are TGTGCCAGCTCACCAGAAGCGCGGCAGGGGGCGGCAACTAATGAAAAACTGTTTTTT.

Turning to this clone: The same CDR3 is also encoded by other DNA sequences in this sample. This rearrangement joins TRBV4-1 to TRBJ1-2; D is ambiguous. From germline, CDR1 is MGHRA and CDR2 YSYEKL. Trimming took 0 bases from V and 2 from J, leaving 10 bases between them. The CDR3 totals 15 residues. The CDR3 is CASSQDPGQNYGYTF. CDR3 DNA sequence: TGCGCCAGCAGCCAAGATCCTGGGCAGAACTATGGCTACACCTTC.

This chain joins TRBV14 and TRBJ2-3; tentatively, D is TRBD1 or TRBD2 (5 bases each). The CDR3 contains 15 residues. With 4 bases removed from V and 2 bases from J, the gap between germline ends came to 13 bases. CDR1 SGHDN and CDR2 FVKESK come from the germline V gene. The CDR3 loop is CASSPFGTSTDTQYF. The CDR3, as DNA: TGTGCCAGCAGCCCTTTCGGGACCTCCACAGATACGCAGTATTTT. The variable domain in full, with the rest retrieved from reference TRBV14 and TRBJ2-3, is EAGVTQFPSHSVIEKGQTVTLRCDPISGHDNLYWYRRVMGKEIKFLLHFVKESKQDESGMPNNRFLAERTGGTYSTLKVQPAELEDSGVYFCASSPFGTSTDTQYFGPGTRLTVL.

The chain links TRBV29-1 to TRBJ2-3; 7 bases align to TRBD2. The CDR3 contains 14 residues. V trimming: 8 bases; J trimming: 4 bases; junction bases outside the gene matches: 12. The germline V gene encodes CDR1 SQVTM and CDR2 ANQGSEA. CDR3 residues: CSLTTAGEPDTQYF. The CDR3 DNA is TGCAGCCTTACGACCGCGGGGGAACCAGATACGCAGTATTTT.

The rearrangement links TRBV20-1 to TRBJ1-1; the D is unclear. The V end lost 5 bases, the J end lost 0 bases, and 4 bases lay between the germline ends. The length of the CDR3 is 11 residues. Germline lookup yields CDR1 DFQATT and CDR2 SNEGSKA (reference sequence). In nucleotides, the CDR3 is TGCAGTGCTTGGCTGAACACTGAAGCTTTCTTT. The encoded protein is CSAWLNTEAFF.

This clone occurred a few times. The rearrangement links TRBV11-2 to TRBJ2-3; D unclear. Trimming took off 3 bases at V and 2 bases at J, with 6 bases between the two ends. The CDR3 totals 13 residues. Germline-derived CDR1 and CDR2 are SGHAT and FQNNGV. CDR3 bases: TGTGCCAGCAGCTTCAGGAACACAGATACGCAGTATTTT. Translating it yields CASSFRNTDTQYF.

Regarding this clone: This specimen includes other DNA sequences encoding the same CDR3. The rearrangement joins TRBV9 to TRBJ1-1; no clear D gene. V shed 0 bases and J shed 4 bases, with 10 bases lying between them. This CDR3 has 14 amino acids. The V gene's germline CDR1 is SGDLS and CDR2 YYNGEE. The CDR3 loop is CASSVGGGPTEAFF. The CDR3, as DNA: TGTGCCAGCAGCGTAGGCGGAGGGCCCACTGAAGCTTTCTTT.

This chain joins TRBV19 and TRBJ2-7; weak D call: TRBD1 (6 bases). The V and J ends lost 3 bases and 5 bases respectively, with 11 bases between them. The CDR3 runs to 13 residues. Germline V gene data show CDR1 as LNHDA and CDR2 as SQIVND (reference sequence). CDR3 sequence (DNA): TGTGCCAGTAGTATTTGGGGGCAGAACGAGCAGTACTTC. It yields the protein CASSIWGQNEQYF.

The chain employs TRBV27 and TRBJ2-2; weak D call: TRBD2 (5 bases). Germline V gene lookup returns CDR1 MNHEY and CDR2 SMNVEV (reference sequence). Trimming removed 8 bases from V and 0 bases from J, with 22 bases in between. The CDR3 contains 18 residues. Here the CDR3 reads CASLFLARLATNTGELFF. The CDR3, as DNA: TGTGCCAGCCTATTCCTTGCTCGGCTAGCCACGAACACCGGGGAGCTGTTTTTT.

The V gene is TRBV9, the J gene TRBJ2-1, with D hard to call. Trimming cost V 0 bases and J 9 bases, with 7 bases left between them. The V gene's germline CDR1 is SGDLS and CDR2 YYNGEE. The length of the CDR3 is 12 residues. The DNA of the CDR3 is TGTGCCAGCAGCGTAGATCCCGGTGAGCAGTTCTTC. Protein product: CASSVDPGEQFF.

The chain uses TRBV18 and TRBJ2-3; weak D call: TRBD2 (5 bases). Trimming removed 5 bases from V and 2 bases from J, with 14 bases in between. CDR1 is KGHSH and CDR2 is LQKENI in the germline V gene. The CDR3 length is 15 residues. The CDR3 DNA follows: TGTGCCAGCTCAGTCCCAGTAGCGTTCACAGATACGCAGTATTTT. Amino acid sequence: CASSVPVAFTDTQYF. The full variable domain, its missing parts supplied by reference TRBV18 and TRBJ2-3, is NAGVMQNPRHLVRRRGQEARLRCSPMKGHSHVYWYRQLPEEGLKFMVYLQKENIIDESGMPKERFSAEFPKEGPSILRIQQVVRGDSAAYFCASSVPVAFTDTQYFGPGTRLTVL.

In the case of this clone: Its ends do not fully match the called genes, so a read error is possible. The rearrangement links TRBV7-7 to TRBJ2-3; 8 nucleotides match TRBD2. CDR3 size: 14 residues. Germline V CDR1 and CDR2: SSHAT, FNYEAQ (reference sequence). The CDR3 region has the DNA TGTGCTAGCAGTCCAGCGGGAGCTGTCGATACGCAGTATTTT. Translation: CASSPAGAVDTQYF.

The chain carries TRBV28 and TRBJ1-4; 10 positions match TRBD1. The CDR3 extends over 15 amino acids. Per germline, CDR1 MDHEN and CDR2 SYDVKM. J was trimmed by 6 bases and V by 2 bases; bases with no gene match: 3. The CDR3 nucleotides read TGTGCCAGCAGTTTAAGTGGGACAGGGGATGAAAAACTGTTTTTT. Residues: CASSLSGTGDEKLFF.